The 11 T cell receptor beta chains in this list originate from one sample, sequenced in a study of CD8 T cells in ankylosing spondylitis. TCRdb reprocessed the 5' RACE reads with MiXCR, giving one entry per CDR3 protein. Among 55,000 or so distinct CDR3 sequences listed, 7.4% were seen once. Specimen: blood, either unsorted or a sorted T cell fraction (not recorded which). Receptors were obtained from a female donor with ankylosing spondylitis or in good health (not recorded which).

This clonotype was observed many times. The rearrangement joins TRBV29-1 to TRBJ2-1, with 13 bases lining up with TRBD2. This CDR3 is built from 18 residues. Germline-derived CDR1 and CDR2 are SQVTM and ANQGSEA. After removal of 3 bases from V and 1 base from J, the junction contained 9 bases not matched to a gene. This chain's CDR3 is CSVDPGLAGSGSYNEQFF. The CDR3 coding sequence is TGCAGCGTTGACCCGGGACTAGCGGGGTCGGGGTCCTACAATGAGCAGTTCTTC.

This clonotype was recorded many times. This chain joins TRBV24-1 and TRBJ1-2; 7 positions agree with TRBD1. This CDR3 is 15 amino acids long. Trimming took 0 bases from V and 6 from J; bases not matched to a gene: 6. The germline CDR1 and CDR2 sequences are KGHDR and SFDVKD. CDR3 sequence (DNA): TGTGCCACCAGTGATTTGTACAGGGGCTCGGATGGCTACACCTTC. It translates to CATSDLYRGSDGYTF.

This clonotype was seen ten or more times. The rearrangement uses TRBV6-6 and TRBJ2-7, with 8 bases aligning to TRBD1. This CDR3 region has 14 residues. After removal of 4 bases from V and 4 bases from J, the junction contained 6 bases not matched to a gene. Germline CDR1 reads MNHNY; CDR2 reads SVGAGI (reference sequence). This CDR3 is CASSSGGFFYEQYV. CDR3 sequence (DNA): TGTGCCAGCAGTTCAGGGGGCTTTTTTTACGAGCAGTACGTC.

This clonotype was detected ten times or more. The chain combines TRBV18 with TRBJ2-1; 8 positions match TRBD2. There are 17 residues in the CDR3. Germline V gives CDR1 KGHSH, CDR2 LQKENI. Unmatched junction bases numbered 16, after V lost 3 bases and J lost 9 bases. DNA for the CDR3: TGTGCCAGCTCACCCGTGCCCACTACGGGGGGGCGTGGTGAGCAGTTCTTC. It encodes CASSPVPTTGGRGEQFF.

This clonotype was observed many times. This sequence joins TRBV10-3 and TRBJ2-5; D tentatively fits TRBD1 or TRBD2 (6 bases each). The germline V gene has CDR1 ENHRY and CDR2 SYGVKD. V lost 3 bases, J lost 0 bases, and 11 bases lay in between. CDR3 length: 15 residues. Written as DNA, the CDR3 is TGTGCCATCAGTGACCACAGGGACTACCAAGAGACCCAGTACTTC. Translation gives CAISDHRDYQETQYF.

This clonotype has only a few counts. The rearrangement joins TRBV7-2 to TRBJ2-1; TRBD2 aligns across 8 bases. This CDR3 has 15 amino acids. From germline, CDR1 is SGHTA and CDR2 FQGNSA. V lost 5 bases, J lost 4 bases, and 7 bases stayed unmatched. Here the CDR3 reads CASSKTSGKYNEQFF. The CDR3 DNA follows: TGTGCCAGCAGCAAAACTAGCGGCAAATACAATGAGCAGTTCTTC.

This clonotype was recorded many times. In nucleotides, the CDR3 is TGCGCCAGCAGCCAAGCCAATTGGGATGAGCAGTTCTTC. Translation: CASSQANWDEQFF. This sequence joins TRBV4-1 and TRBJ2-1; D not resolved. CDR3 length equals 13 residues. Germline CDR1 reads MGHRA; CDR2 reads YSYEKL. The V end was cut by 1 base, the J end by 8 bases, with 9 bases between.

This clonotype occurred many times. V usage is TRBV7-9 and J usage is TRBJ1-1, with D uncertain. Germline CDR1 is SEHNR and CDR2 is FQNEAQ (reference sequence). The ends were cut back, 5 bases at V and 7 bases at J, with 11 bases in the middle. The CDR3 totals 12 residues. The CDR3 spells CASSLQRNEAFF. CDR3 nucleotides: TGTGCCAGCAGCCTTCAAAGGAATGAAGCTTTCTTT. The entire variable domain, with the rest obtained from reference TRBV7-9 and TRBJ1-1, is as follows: DTGVSQNPRHKITKRGQNVTFRCDPISEHNRLYWYRQTLGQGPEFLTYFQNEAQLEKSRLLSDRFSAERPKGSFSTLEIQRTEQGDSAMYLCASSLQRNEAFFGQGTRLTVV.

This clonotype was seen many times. This CDR3 is CASSLNGGADGYTF. The CDR3 bases are TGTGCCAGCAGCCTTAACGGGGGCGCCGATGGCTACACCTTC. The chain links TRBV7-8 to TRBJ1-2; maybe TRBD1 (6 bases). CDR3 size: 14 residues. V lost 5 bases to trimming and J lost 6 bases, with 16 bases between them. Germline V CDR1 and CDR2: SGHVS, FQNEAQ.

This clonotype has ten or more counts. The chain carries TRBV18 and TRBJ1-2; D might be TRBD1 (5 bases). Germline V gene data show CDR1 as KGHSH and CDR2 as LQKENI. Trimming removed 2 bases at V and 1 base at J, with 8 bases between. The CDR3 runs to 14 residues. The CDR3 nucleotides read TGTGCCAGCTCACCATCGACAGATAACTATGGCTACACCTTC. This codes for CASSPSTDNYGYTF.

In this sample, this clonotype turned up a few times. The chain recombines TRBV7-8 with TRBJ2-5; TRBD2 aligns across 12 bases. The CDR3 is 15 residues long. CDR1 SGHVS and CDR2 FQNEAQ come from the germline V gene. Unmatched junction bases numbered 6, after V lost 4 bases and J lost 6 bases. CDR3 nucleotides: TGTGCCAGCAGCTCTAGCGGGGGGGCCGGGCAGACCCAGTACTTC. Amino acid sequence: CASSSSGGAGQTQYF.